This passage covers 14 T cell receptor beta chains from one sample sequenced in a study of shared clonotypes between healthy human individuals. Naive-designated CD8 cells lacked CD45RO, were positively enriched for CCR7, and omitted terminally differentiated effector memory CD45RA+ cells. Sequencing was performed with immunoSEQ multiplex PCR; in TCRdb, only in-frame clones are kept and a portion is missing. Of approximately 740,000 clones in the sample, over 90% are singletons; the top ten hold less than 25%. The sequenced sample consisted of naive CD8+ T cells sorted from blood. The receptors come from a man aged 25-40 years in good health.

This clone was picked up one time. The chain's CDR3 is CATSLGLAGVVDTQYF. The CDR3 bases are TGTGCCACCTCACTCGGACTAGCGGGAGTTGTGGATACGCAGTATTTT. The chain recombines TRBV19 with TRBJ2-3; TRBD2 agrees at 13 bases. This CDR3 is 16 amino acids long. Trimming removed 10 bases from V and 6 bases from J; junction bases left unmatched: 13. From germline, CDR1 is LNHDA and CDR2 SQIVND (reference sequence).

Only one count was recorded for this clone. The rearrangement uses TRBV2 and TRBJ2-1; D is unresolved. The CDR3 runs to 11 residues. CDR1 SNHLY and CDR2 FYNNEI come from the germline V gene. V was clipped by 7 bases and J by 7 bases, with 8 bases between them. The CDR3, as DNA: TGTGCCAGCATAAGGCGGAATGAGCAGTTCTTC. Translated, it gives CASIRRNEQFF.

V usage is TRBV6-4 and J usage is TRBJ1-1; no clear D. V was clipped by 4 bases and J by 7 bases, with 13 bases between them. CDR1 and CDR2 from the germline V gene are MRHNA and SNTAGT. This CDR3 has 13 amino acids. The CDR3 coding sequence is TGTGCCAGCAGTGTAGAAGGGTCCGGTGAAGCTTTCTTT. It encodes CASSVEGSGEAFF.

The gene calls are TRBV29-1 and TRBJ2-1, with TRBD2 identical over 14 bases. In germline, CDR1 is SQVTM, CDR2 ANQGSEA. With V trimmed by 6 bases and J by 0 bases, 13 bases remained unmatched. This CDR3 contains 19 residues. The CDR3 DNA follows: TGCAGCGTCTACGGGGTACCGACTAGCGGGAGGGTCTCCTACAATGAGCAGTTCTTC. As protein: CSVYGVPTSGRVSYNEQFF.

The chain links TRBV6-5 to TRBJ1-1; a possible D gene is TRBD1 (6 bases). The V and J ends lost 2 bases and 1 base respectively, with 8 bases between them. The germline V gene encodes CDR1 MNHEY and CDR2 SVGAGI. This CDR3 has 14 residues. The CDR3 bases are TGTGCCAGCAGTTACCAGGGGACGAACACTGAAGCTTTCTTT. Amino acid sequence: CASSYQGTNTEAFF.

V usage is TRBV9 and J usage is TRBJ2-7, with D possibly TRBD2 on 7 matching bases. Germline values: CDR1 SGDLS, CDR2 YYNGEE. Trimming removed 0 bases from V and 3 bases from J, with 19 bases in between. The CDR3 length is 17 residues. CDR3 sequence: CASSVEAASGQNYEQYF. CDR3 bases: TGTGCCAGCAGCGTAGAAGCGGCTAGCGGACAGAACTACGAGCAGTACTTC.

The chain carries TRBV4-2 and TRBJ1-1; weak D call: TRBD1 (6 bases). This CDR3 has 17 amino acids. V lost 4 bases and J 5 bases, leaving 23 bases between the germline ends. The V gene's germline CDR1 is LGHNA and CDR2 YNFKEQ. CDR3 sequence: CASSPVGVTGAPTEAFF. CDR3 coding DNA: TGTGCCAGCAGCCCGGTCGGGGTGACGGGGGCGCCAACTGAAGCTTTCTTT.

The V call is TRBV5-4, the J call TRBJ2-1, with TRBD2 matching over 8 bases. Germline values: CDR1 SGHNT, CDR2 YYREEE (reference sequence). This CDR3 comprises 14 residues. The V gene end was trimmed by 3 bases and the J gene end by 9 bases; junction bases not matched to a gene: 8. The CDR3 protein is CASSSSNGRGEQFF. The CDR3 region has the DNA TGTGCCAGCAGCTCCTCAAACGGGAGGGGTGAGCAGTTCTTC.

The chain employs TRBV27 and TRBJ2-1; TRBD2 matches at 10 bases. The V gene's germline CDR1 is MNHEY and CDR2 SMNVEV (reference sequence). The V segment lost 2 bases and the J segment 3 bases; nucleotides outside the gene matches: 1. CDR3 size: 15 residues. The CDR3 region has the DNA TGTGCCAGCAGTTTAGGGACTAGCGACTACAATGAGCAGTTCTTC. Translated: CASSLGTSDYNEQFF.

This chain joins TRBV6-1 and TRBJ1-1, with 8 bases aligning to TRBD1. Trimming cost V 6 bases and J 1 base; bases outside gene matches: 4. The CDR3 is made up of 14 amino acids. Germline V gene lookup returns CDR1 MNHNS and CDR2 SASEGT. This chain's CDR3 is CASSKQGGNTEAFF. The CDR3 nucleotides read TGTGCCAGCAGCAAACAGGGGGGGAACACTGAAGCTTTCTTT.

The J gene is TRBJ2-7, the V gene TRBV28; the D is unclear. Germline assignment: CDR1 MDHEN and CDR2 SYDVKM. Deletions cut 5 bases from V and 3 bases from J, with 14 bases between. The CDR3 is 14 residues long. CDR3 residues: CASSRTLLYYEQYF. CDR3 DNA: TGTGCCAGCAGTCGGACCCTGCTCTACTACGAGCAGTACTTC.

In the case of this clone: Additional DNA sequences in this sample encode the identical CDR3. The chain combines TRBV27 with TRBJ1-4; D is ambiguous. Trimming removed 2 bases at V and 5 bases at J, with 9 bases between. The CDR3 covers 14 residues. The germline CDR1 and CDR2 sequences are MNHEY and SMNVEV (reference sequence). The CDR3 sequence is CASSLLGGNEKLFF. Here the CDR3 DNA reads TGTGCCAGCAGTTTACTGGGAGGGAATGAAAAACTGTTTTTT.

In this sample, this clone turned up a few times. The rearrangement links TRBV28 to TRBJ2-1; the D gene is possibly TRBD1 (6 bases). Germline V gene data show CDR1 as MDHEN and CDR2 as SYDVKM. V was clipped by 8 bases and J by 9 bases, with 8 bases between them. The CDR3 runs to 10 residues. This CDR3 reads CASLQGEQFF. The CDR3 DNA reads TGTGCCAGCTTACAGGGTGAGCAGTTCTTC.

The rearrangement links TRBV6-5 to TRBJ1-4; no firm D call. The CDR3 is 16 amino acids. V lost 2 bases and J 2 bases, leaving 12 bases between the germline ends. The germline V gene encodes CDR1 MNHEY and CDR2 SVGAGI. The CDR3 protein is CASSYGAGTTNEKLFF. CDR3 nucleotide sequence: TGTGCCAGCAGTTACGGCGCAGGCACCACTAATGAAAAACTGTTTTTT.